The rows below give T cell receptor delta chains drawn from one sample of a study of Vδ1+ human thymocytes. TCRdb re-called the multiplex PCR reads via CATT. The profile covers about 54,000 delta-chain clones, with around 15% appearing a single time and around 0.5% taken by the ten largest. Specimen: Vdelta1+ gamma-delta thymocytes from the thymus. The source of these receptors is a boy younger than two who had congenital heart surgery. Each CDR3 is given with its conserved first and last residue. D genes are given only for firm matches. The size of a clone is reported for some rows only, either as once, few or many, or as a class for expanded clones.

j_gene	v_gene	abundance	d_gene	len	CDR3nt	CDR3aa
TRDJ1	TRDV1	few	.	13	TGTGCTCTTGGGAACGCCTACACCGATAAACTCATCTTT	CALGNAYTDKLIF
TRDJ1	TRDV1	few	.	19	TGTGCTCTTGGGGAATCGGCCGTACTAGGCTGGGACGACACCGATAAACTCATCTTT	CALGESAVLGWDDTDKLIF
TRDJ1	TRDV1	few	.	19	TGTGCTCTTGGGGAACTGGGCCCCTTGAGTTCCCAGTACACCGATAAACTCATCTTT	CALGELGPLSSQYTDKLIF
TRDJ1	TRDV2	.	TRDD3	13	TGTGCCTGTGATCTGGGGGTCAACGATAAACTCATCTTT	CACDLGVNDKLIF
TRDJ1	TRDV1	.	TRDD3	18	TGTGCTCTTGGGGAATCGGTACTGGGGGATACGGGGACCGATAAACTCATCTTT	CALGESVLGDTGTDKLIF
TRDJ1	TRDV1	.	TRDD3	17	TGTGCTCTTTGGGATTACGACTGGGGGACCCACACCGATAAACTCATCTTT	CALWDYDWGTHTDKLIF
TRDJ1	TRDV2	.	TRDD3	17	TGTGCCCCGAAGTCGGTACTGGGGGATACGCCGCTAGGTAAACTCATCTTT	CAPKSVLGDTPLGKLIF
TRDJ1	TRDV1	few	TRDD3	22	TGTGCTCTTGGGGCAGACTTCCTGCTGTACTGGGGGATAACTGGGGGGACCGATAAACTCATCTTT	CALGADFLLYWGITGGTDKLIF
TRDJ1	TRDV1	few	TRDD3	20	TGTGCTCTTGGGGGATCTTCGTGTGGGGGATACTCGGTGGACACCGATAAACTCATCTTT	CALGGSSCGGYSVDTDKLIF
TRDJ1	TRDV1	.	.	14	TGTGCTCTTGGAGGTTCCGAGTACGCCGATAAACTCATCTTT	CALGGSEYADKLIF
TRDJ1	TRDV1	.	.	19	TGTGCTCTTGGGGGACTACTCGGGGGCTGGGACCCAAACACCGATAAACTCATCTTT	CALGGLLGGWDPNTDKLIF
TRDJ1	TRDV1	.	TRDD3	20	TGTGCTCTTGGAGAAAGTTCCCCTTCCTCGTACTGGGGGATACTCGATAAACTCATCTTT	CALGESSPSSYWGILDKLIF
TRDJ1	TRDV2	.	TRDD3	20	TGTGCCTGTGACACCACCCGATGTACTGGGGGATTTAGCTACACCGATAAACTCATCTTT	CACDTTRCTGGFSYTDKLIF
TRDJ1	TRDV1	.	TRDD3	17	TGTGCTCTGACTACGGTGGGGGATATATCTCCCACCGATAAACTCATCTTT	CALTTVGDISPTDKLIF
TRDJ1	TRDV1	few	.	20	TGTGCTCTTGGGAGTCCCGTGGGATCGCCGGGGGGTTATTACACCGATAAACTCATCTTT	CALGSPVGSPGGYYTDKLIF
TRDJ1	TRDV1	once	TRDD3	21	TGTGCTCTTGGGGACCCCTCCCTTACTGGGGGATACGCTGGGTACACCGATAAACTCATCTTT	CALGDPSLTGGYAGYTDKLIF
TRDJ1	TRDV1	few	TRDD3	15	TGTGCTCTTGGGGAAGTATGGGGGATAAACGATAAACTCATCTTT	CALGEVWGINDKLIF
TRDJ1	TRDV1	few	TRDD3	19	TGTGCTCTTGGGGAACTGTCTTTAACTGGGGGATACAACCCCGATAAACTCATCTTT	CALGELSLTGGYNPDKLIF
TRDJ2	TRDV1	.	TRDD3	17	TGTGCTCTTGGGGAGGGTCTTTCACCCGGGGATACTACACAACTCTTCTTT	CALGEGLSPGDTTQLFF
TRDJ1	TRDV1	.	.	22	TGTGCTCTTGGGCCTCGGGTTTCCGTTCCGGGCGGGGGACACCAAGCATCCGATAAACTCATCTTT	CALGPRVSVPGGGHQASDKLIF
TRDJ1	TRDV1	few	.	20	TGTGCTCTTGGGGAACGTTCCTACGAAGGGTTTACTGGGGGGACGGATAAACTCATCTTT	CALGERSYEGFTGGTDKLIF
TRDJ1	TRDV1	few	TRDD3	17	TGTGCTCTTGGGGAAAATAGGTGGGGGACTTACACCGATAAACTCATCTTT	CALGENRWGTYTDKLIF
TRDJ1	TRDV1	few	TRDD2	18	TGTGCTCTTGGGGAACTCGCCTTCCTACGTTTAGACCCCGATAAACTCATCTTT	CALGELAFLRLDPDKLIF
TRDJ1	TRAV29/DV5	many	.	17	TGTGCAGCAAGCGCCATCCGAAGTCCATCGTACACCGATAAACTCATCTTT	CAASAIRSPSYTDKLIF
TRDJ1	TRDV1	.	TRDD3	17	TGTGCTCTTGGGGATTGCCTTGCTGGGGGGTTCGGCGATAAACTCATCTTT	CALGDCLAGGFGDKLIF
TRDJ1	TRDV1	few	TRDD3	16	TGTGCTCTTGGGAATCTACGTTCTGGGGGATCCGATAAACTCATCTTT	CALGNLRSGGSDKLIF
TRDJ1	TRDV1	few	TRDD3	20	TGTGCTCTTGGGGAACTAGGGATGGGGGATACGCCCGCTTACACCGATAAACTCATCTTT	CALGELGMGDTPAYTDKLIF
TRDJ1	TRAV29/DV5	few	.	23	TGTGCAGCCCCCTCGTACACTACACCTACACGTCACGGGTATACTAGGGGCACCGATAAACTCATCTTT	CAAPSYTTPTRHGYTRGTDKLIF
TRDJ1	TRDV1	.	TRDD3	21	TGTGCTCTTGGGGGACCTTCCCCAGGGGCTGGGGGATACGGGGACACCGATAAACTCATCTTT	CALGGPSPGAGGYGDTDKLIF
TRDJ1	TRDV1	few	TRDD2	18	TGTGCTCTTCGCGATTCCTACGATCTACGGTGGGGACGCGATAAACTCATCTTT	CALRDSYDLRWGRDKLIF
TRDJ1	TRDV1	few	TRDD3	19	TGTGCTCTTGGGGAACGGGCCTACCCGGGGGATACCTACACCGATAAACTCATCTTT	CALGERAYPGDTYTDKLIF
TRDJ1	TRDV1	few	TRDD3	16	TGTGCTCTTGCTACGGGGATGGGGGAGTACACCGATAAACTCATCTTT	CALATGMGEYTDKLIF
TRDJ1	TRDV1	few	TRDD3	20	TGTGCTCTTGGGGAACGGTCCCCCCTACTGGGGGACAACGCGACCGATAAACTCATCTTT	CALGERSPLLGDNATDKLIF
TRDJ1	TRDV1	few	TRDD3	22	TGTGCTCTTGGGGCAACTCTGTCCTGTACTGGGGGACACCCATTTTACACCGATAAACTCATCTTT	CALGATLSCTGGHPFYTDKLIF
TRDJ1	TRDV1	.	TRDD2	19	TGTGCTCTTGGGGTGGACCTTCCTACCGAAATTTTGTACACCGATAAACTCATCTTT	CALGVDLPTEILYTDKLIF
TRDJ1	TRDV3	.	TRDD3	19	TGTGCCTTTAGGTCTCTACGAACCCGGTGCTGGGGGATACCCGATAAACTCATCTTT	CAFRSLRTRCWGIPDKLIF
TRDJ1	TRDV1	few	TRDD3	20	TGTGCTCTTGGGGAAAACCCGTACTGGGGGATCGCCCCACGGTCCGATAAACTCATCTTT	CALGENPYWGIAPRSDKLIF
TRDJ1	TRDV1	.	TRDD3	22	TGTGCTCTTGGGACCCGGGGGGCCTCTGGGGGATACATATCCTCGTACACCGATAAACTCATCTTT	CALGTRGASGGYISSYTDKLIF
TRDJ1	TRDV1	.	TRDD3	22	TGTGCTCTTGGGGGACCCCTCATTCCTACCCACTGGGGGATCTCGTACACCGATAAACTCATCTTT	CALGGPLIPTHWGISYTDKLIF
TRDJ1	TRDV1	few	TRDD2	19	TGTGCTCTTGGGGAATCCCGGCCGTCGGGGCCTTCCTCCACCGATAAACTCATCTTT	CALGESRPSGPSSTDKLIF
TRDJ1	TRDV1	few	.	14	TGTGCTCTTGGGATTCCTTCGGGGAGCGATAAACTCATCTTT	CALGIPSGSDKLIF
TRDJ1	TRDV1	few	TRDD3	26	TGTGCTCTTGGGGAAAGGCAGCCTACCGGGCGTGTATCAGCCCACTGGGGGATACACTACCGTGATAAACTCATCTTT	CALGERQPTGRVSAHWGIHYRDKLIF
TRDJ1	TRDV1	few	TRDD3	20	TGTGCTCTTGGGGAACGGGGGGACTCGGGGGGATACCCGTACACCGATAAACTCATCTTT	CALGERGDSGGYPYTDKLIF
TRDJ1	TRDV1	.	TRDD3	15	TGTGCTCTTGGGGACCGGGGGATTTACACCGATAAACTCATCTTT	CALGDRGIYTDKLIF
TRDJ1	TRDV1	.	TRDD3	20	TGTGCTCTTGGGATACCACTTCCGTACTGGGGGTCGTTGTACACCGATAAACTCATCTTT	CALGIPLPYWGSLYTDKLIF
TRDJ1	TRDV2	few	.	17	TGTGCCTGTGAAAGGGGCAAGGGGTTCCCGTACACCGATAAACTCATCTTT	CACERGKGFPYTDKLIF
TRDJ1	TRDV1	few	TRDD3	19	TGTGCTCTTGGGGAATGCCTCCTTGGGGGATTCCTATACACCGATAAACTCATCTTT	CALGECLLGGFLYTDKLIF
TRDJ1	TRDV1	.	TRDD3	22	TGTGCTCTTGGGGACGAGTACTACGTCTCCCTGTACTGGGGGATACGCACCGATAAACTCATCTTT	CALGDEYYVSLYWGIRTDKLIF
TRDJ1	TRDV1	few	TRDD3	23	TGTGCTCTTGGGGACCGGGTCTCCGGGAATCTGTTCTCTGGGGGACTATACACCGATAAACTCATCTTT	CALGDRVSGNLFSGGLYTDKLIF
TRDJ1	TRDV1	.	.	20	TGTGCTCTTGGGGGTCTTCCTTTACTGGGGACCTACGGTATGTCCGATAAACTCATCTTT	CALGGLPLLGTYGMSDKLIF
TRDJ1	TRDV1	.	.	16	TGTGCTCTTGGGGAACACGGGCGGCTGTACACCGATAAACTCATCTTT	CALGEHGRLYTDKLIF
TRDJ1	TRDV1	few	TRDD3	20	TGTGCTCTTGGGGAAATAGTCTCCCTACGGTGGGGGATACATGCCGATAAACTCATCTTT	CALGEIVSLRWGIHADKLIF
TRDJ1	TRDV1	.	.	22	TGTGCTCTTGGGGAATGTTCATACTCTGGTGCTGGGGGTTCCTACTACACCGATAAACTCATCTTT	CALGECSYSGAGGSYYTDKLIF
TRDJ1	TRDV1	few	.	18	TGTGCTCTTGGGGAAGGGTTAGGGGTCTATCCCCAACTCGATAAACTAATCTTT	CALGEGLGVYPQLDKLIF
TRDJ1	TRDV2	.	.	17	TGTGCCTGTGACACCAGTACGGGGGGCGTGTACACCGATAAACTCATCTTT	CACDTSTGGVYTDKLIF